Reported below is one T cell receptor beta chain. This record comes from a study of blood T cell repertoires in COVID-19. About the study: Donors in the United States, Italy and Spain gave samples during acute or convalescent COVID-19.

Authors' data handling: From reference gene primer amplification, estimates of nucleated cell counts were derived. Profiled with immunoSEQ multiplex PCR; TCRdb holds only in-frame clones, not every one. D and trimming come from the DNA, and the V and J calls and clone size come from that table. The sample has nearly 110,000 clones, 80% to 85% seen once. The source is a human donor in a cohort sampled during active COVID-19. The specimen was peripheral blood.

The chain's CDR3 is CASSGGDSSYNEQFF. In DNA, the CDR3 is TGTGCCAGCAGTGGTGGGGACAGCTCCTACAATGAGCAGTTCTTC. The chain recombines TRBV6-6 with TRBJ2-1, with 7 nucleotides matching TRBD1. V lost 5 bases to trimming and J lost 0 bases; unmatched junction nucleotides: 4. The CDR3 sequence is 15 residues long. Germline assignment: CDR1 MNHNY and CDR2 SVGAGI (reference sequence).